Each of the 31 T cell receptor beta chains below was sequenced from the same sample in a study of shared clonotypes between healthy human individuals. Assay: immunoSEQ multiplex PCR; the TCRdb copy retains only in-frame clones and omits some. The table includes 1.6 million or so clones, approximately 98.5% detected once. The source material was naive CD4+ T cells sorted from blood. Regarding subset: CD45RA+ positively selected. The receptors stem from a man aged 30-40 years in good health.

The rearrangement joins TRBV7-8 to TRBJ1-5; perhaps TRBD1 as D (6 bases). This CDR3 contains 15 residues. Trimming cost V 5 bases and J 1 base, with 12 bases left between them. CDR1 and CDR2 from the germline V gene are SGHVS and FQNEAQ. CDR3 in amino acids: CASSQGQLSNQPQHF. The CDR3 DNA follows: TGTGCCAGCAGCCAAGGACAGCTAAGCAATCAGCCCCAGCATTTT.

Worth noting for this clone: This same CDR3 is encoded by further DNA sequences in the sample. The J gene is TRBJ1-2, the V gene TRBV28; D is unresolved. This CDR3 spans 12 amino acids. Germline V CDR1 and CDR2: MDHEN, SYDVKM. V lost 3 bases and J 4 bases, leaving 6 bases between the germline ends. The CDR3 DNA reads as TGTGCCAGCAGTTTGGGATTCTATGGCTACACCTTC. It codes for CASSLGFYGYTF.

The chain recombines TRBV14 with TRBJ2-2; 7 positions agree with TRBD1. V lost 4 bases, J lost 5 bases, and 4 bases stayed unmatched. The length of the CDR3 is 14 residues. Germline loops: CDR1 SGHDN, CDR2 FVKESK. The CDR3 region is CASSRLQGTGELFF. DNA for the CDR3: TGTGCCAGCAGCCGCCTACAGGGGACCGGGGAGCTGTTTTTT.

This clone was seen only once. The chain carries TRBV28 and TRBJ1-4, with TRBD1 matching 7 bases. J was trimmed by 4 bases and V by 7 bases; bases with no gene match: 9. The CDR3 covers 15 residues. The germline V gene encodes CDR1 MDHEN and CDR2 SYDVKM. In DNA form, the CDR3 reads TGTGCCAGCACCTCATTATCAGGGGGTAATGAAAAACTGTTTTTT. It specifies CASTSLSGGNEKLFF.

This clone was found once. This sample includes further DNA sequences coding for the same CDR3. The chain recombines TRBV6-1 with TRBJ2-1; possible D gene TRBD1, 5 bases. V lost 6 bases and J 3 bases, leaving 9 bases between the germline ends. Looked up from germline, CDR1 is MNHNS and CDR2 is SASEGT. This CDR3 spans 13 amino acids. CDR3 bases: TGTGCCAGCAGGCAGGGCAGCTACAATGAGCAGTTCTTC. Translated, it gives CASRQGSYNEQFF.

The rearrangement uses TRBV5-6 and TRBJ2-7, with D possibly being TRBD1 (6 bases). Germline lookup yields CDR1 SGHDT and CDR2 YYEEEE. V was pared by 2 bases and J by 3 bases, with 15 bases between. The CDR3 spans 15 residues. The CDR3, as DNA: TGTGCCAGCAGCTTAATCCGCAGGGGCAGCTACGAGCAGTACTTC. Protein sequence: CASSLIRRGSYEQYF.

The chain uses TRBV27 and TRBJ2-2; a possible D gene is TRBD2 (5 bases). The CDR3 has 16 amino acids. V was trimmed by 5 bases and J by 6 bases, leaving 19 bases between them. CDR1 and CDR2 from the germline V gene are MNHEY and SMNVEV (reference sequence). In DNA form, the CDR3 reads TGTGCCAGCAGTCTCAGCGGAGTAGGCACTCCCGGGGAGCTGTTTTTT. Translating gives CASSLSGVGTPGELFF.

CDR3 DNA sequence: TGTGCCAGCAGTCCCACTAGTAATGAGCAGTTCTTC. As protein: CASSPTSNEQFF. The chain joins TRBV2 to TRBJ2-1; a possible D gene is TRBD2 (5 bases). Trimming cost V 5 bases and J 7 bases, with 9 bases left between them. The germline gives CDR1 SNHLY, CDR2 FYNNEI. The CDR3 contains 12 residues.

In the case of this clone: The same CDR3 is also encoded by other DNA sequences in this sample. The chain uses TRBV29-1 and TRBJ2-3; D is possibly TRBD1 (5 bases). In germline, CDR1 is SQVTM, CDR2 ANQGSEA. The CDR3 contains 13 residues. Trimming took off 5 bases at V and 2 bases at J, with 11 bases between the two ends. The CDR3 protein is CSVSGRATDTQYF. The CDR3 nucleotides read TGCAGCGTTTCAGGGCGAGCCACAGATACGCAGTATTTT.

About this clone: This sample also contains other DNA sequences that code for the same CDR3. CDR3 amino acids: CSAGGSYEQYF. The DNA for the CDR3 is TGCAGTGCTGGAGGCTCCTACGAGCAGTACTTC. The rearrangement links TRBV20-1 to TRBJ2-7; D is possibly TRBD2 (5 bases). The germline gives CDR1 DFQATT, CDR2 SNEGSKA (reference sequence). This CDR3 spans 11 amino acids. Trimming left V 5 bases short and J 0 bases short, with 5 bases between.

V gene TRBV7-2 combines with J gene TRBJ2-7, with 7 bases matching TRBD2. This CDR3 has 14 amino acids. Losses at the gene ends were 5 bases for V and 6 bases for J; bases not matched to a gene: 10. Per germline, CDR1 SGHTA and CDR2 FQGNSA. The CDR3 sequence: CASSRVRESTEQYF. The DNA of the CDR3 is TGTGCCAGCAGCCGGGTGCGGGAGTCCACCGAGCAGTACTTC.

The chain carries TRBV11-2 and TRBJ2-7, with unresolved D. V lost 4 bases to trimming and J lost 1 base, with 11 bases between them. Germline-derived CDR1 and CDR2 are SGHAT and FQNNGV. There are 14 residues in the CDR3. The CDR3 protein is CASSSRTVSYEQYF. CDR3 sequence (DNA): TGTGCCAGCAGCTCAAGGACGGTTTCCTACGAGCAGTACTTC.

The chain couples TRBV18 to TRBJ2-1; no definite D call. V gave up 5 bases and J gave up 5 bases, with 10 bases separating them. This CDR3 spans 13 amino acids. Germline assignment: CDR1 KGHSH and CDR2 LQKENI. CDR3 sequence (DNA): TGTGCCAGCTCAACCAACACCGACAATGAGCAGTTCTTC. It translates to CASSTNTDNEQFF.

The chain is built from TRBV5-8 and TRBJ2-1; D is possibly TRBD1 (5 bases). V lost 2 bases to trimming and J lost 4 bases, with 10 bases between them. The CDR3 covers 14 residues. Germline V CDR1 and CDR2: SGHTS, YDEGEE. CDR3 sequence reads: CASSFQTVYNEQFF. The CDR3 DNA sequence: TGTGCCAGCAGCTTCCAGACAGTTTACAATGAGCAGTTCTTC.

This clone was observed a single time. Here the CDR3 DNA reads TGTGCCAGCAGCCCGGGAAGGGGACAAAACAATCAGCCCCAGCATTTT. Its translation: CASSPGRGQNNQPQHF. The rearrangement joins TRBV11-2 to TRBJ1-5, with D possibly matching TRBD1 (6 bases). CDR3 size: 16 residues. V lost 5 bases to trimming and J lost 3 bases, with 17 bases between them. Per germline, CDR1 SGHAT and CDR2 FQNNGV.

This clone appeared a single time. DNA of the CDR3: TGTGCCAGCTCACCTGGACAGAGGAACACCGGGGAGCTGTTTTTT. As protein: CASSPGQRNTGELFF. The chain couples TRBV18 to TRBJ2-2, with a weak D call TRBD1 (6 bases). The germline CDR1 and CDR2 sequences are KGHSH and LQKENI. The CDR3 runs to 15 residues. The germline V and J ends were trimmed by 3 bases and 1 base, with 9 bases remaining between them.

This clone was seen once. The CDR3 DNA is TGCGCCAGCAGCTTGGATACCGCTCCGAACGAGCAGTACTTC. This translates into CASSLDTAPNEQYF. This rearrangement joins TRBV5-1 to TRBJ2-7; D is unresolved. The V gene lost 0 bases and the J gene lost 5 bases, with 12 bases spanning the gap. Germline values: CDR1 SGHRS, CDR2 YFSETQ. The CDR3 has 14 amino acids.

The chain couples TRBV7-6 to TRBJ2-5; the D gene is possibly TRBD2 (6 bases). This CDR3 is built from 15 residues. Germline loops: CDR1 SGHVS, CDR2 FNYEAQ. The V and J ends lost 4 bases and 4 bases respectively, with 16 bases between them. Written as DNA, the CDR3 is TGTGCCAGCAGCTCCCCACTGGGGGGTCTAGAGACCCAGTACTTC. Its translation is CASSSPLGGLETQYF.

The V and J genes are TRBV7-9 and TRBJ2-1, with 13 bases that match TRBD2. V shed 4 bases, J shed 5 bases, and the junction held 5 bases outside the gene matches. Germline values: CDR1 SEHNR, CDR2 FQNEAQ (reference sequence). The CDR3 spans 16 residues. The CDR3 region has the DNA TGTGCCAGCAGCTCGTCCGGGACTAGCGGGGACAATGAGCAGTTCTTC. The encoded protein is CASSSSGTSGDNEQFF.

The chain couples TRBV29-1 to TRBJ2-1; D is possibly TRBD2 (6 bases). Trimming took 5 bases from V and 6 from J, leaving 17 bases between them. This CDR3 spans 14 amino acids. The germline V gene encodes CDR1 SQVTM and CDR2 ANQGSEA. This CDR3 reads CSVSERAGFNEQFF. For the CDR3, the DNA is TGCAGCGTTTCGGAGCGGGCGGGATTCAATGAGCAGTTCTTC.

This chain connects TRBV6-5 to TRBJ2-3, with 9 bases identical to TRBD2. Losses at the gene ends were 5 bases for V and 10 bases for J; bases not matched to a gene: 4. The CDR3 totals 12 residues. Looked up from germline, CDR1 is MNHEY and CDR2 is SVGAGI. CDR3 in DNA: TGTGCCAGCAGTACACTAGCGGGTCCGCAGTATTTT. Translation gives CASSTLAGPQYF.

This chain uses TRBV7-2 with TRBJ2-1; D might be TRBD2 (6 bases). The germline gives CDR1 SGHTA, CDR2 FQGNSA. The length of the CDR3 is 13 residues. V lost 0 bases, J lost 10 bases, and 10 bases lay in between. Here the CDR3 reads CASSLAAGREQFF. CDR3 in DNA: TGTGCCAGCAGCTTAGCGGCAGGGAGGGAGCAGTTCTTC.

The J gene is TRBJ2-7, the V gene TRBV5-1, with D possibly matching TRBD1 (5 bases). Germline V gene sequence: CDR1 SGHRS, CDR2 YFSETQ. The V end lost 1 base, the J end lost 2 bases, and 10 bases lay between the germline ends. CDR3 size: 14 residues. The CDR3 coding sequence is TGCGCCAGCAGCTTGTTTGAGACAGCCTACGAGCAGTACTTC. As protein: CASSLFETAYEQYF.

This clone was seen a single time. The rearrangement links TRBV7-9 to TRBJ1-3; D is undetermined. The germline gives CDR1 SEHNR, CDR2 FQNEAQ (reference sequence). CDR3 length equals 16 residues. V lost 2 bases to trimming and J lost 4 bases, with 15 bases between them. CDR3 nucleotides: TGTGCCAGCAGCTTATTCCCCGCCAGTATCGGAAACACCATATATTTT. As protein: CASSLFPASIGNTIYF.

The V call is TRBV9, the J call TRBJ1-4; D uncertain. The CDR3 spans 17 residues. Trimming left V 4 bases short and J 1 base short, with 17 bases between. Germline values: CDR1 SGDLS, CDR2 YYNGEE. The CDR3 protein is CASSQRGGLVTNEKLFF. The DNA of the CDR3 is TGTGCCAGCAGCCAGCGCGGCGGTCTTGTAACTAATGAAAAACTGTTTTTT.

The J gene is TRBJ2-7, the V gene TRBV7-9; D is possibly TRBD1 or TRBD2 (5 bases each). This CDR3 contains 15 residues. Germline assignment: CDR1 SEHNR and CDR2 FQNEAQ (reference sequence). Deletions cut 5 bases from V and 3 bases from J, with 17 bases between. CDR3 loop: CASSRRSGKSYEQYF. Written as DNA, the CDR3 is TGTGCCAGCAGCCGGAGGTCAGGGAAGAGCTACGAGCAGTACTTC. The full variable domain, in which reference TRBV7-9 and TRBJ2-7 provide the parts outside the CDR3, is DTGVSQNPRHKITKRGQNVTFRCDPISEHNRLYWYRQTLGQGPEFLTYFQNEAQLEKSRLLSDRFSAERPKGSFSTLEIQRTEQGDSAMYLCASSRRSGKSYEQYFGPGTRLTVT.

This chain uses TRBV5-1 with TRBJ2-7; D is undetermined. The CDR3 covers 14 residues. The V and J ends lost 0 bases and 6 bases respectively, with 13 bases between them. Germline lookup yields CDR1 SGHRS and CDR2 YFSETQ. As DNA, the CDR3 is TGCGCCAGCAGCTTGGCGTCCCAGCCAGCCGAGCAGTACTTC. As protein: CASSLASQPAEQYF.

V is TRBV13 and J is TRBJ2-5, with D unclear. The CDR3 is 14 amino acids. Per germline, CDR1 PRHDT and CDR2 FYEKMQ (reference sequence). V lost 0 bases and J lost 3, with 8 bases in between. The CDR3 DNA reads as TGTGCCAGCAGCTTAGGCCGGTTGGAAGAGACCCAGTACTTC. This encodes CASSLGRLEETQYF.

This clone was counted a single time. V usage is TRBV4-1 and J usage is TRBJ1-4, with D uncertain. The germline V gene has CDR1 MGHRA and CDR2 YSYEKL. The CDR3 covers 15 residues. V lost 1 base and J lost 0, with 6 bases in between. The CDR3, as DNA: TGCGCCAGCAGCCAAGGGTCCTCAACTAATGAAAAACTGTTTTTT. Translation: CASSQGSSTNEKLFF.

The CDR3 is CASSPRLPSPYGYTF. The DNA of the CDR3 is TGTGCCAGCAGTCCTCGACTCCCATCCCCCTATGGCTACACCTTC. The chain combines TRBV28 with TRBJ1-2; D not certain. This CDR3 comprises 15 residues. V dropped 5 bases and J dropped 4 bases, with 17 bases sitting between them. CDR1 is MDHEN, CDR2 SYDVKM, per germline.

This chain's CDR3 is CASSLSGPPSYEQYF. CDR3 coding DNA: TGTGCCAGCAGTTTATCAGGGCCACCATCCTACGAGCAGTACTTC. The rearrangement joins TRBV27 to TRBJ2-7; unclear D gene. The V gene's germline CDR1 is MNHEY and CDR2 SMNVEV (reference sequence). V was cut by 0 bases and J by 1 base, with 10 bases left in between. This CDR3 contains 15 residues.